The clone carrying this TCR beta chain was seen more than once but under ten times. Antigen specificity is unknown. Germline CDR1 is SGHTA and CDR2 is FQGNSA. This CDR3 contains 14 residues. J was trimmed by 9 bases and V by 2 bases; bases with no gene match: 6. This sample stems from a study of T-cell reconstitution after alpha-beta-depleted transplantation in children. Study-level findings and limits: The study traced high day-60 TCRbeta diversity in some patients to surviving recipient T cells and thymic progenitors. It was reported that alpha-beta T cells came from several hundred expanded graft clones (about two months after transplant). Among T cells one year after transplant, newly produced cells accounted for most counts and diversity.

TCRbeta library preparation incorporated unique molecular identifiers. TCRdb reprocessed the PCR reads with MiXCR, giving one entry per CDR3 protein. The table lists around 300,000 distinct CDR3 sequences, around 7.3% of them singletons. The input for sequencing was peripheral blood, taken 360 days after TCRalphabeta/CD19-depleted stem cell transplant. The genes are TRBV7-2 and TRBJ2-1; the match to TRBD2 covers 8 bases. The sequence derives from a female patient aged 2-9 years who had a stem cell transplant for Fanconi anemia, so the T cells may come from the graft donor. The CDR3 DNA reads TGTGCCAGCAGCTTACGTCGGGAGGGCACTGAGCAGTTCTTC. Amino acids: CASSLRREGTEQFF.